These 18 T cell receptor beta chains originate from one sample sequenced in a study of CD8 T cells in ankylosing spondylitis. TCRdb re-analysed the 5' RACE reads in MiXCR, keeping a single row per CDR3 protein. The sample carries approximately 290,000 distinct CDR3 sequences, roughly 20% recorded once. Sample: blood, either unsorted or a sorted T cell fraction (not recorded which). The source of these receptors is a female donor with ankylosing spondylitis or in good health (not recorded which).

This chain uses TRBV5-1 with TRBJ2-7, with D maybe TRBD1 (6 bases). Germline V lookup: CDR1 SGHRS, CDR2 YFSETQ. CDR3 length equals 15 residues. V lost 5 bases and J lost 2, with 17 bases in between. The DNA of the CDR3 is TGCGCCAGCAGGTTACTGACAGGTAGTACCTACGAGCAGTACTTC. This codes for CASRLLTGSTYEQYF.

This clonotype has a count of ten or more. V gene TRBV28 combines with J gene TRBJ1-6; D ambiguous. The V gene's germline CDR1 is MDHEN and CDR2 SYDVKM. The CDR3 extends over 12 amino acids. V dropped 8 bases and J dropped 10 bases, with 12 bases sitting between them. CDR3 in DNA: TGTGCCAGCCGGGGTCCGGAATCACCCCTCCACTTT. Residues: CASRGPESPLHF.

This clonotype was observed a handful of times. The V call is TRBV20-1, the J call TRBJ1-5, with D possibly matching TRBD1 (6 bases). The CDR3 loop spans 16 amino acids. CDR1 is DFQATT, CDR2 SNEGSKA, per germline (reference sequence). V was clipped by 6 bases and J by 0 bases, with 18 bases between them. CDR3 sequence: CSARKAGTHSNQPQHF. CDR3 DNA sequence: TGCAGTGCAAGGAAGGCGGGGACACATAGCAATCAGCCCCAGCATTTT.

This clonotype was seen a handful of times. V gene TRBV7-2 combines with J gene TRBJ1-1, with D maybe TRBD1 (6 bases). The CDR3 extends over 13 amino acids. CDR1 is SGHTA and CDR2 is FQGNSA in the germline V gene. Trimming removed 6 bases at V and 3 bases at J, with 11 bases between. The CDR3 is CASRSGVYTEAFF. CDR3 bases: TGTGCCAGCAGGTCAGGGGTATACACTGAAGCTTTCTTT.

This clonotype was observed a few times. The chain has TRBV11-2 and TRBJ1-1, with D possibly TRBD1 on 6 matching bases. V gave up 2 bases and J gave up 3 bases, with 16 bases separating them. The CDR3 contains 16 residues. From germline, CDR1 is SGHAT and CDR2 FQNNGV. CDR3 residues: CASSLRAGEGDTEAFF. Written as DNA, the CDR3 is TGTGCCAGCAGCTTACGGGCAGGGGAGGGAGACACTGAAGCTTTCTTT.

The J gene is TRBJ2-7, the V gene TRBV2; D assignment may be TRBD1 or TRBD2 (6 bases each). With 3 bases removed from V and 3 bases from J, the gap between germline ends came to 18 bases. The CDR3 totals 16 residues. Germline V gene sequence: CDR1 SNHLY, CDR2 FYNNEI. CDR3 DNA: TGTGCCAGCAGTGATGAGGGGGACTTCCCCCGCTACGAGCAGTACTTC. Encoded protein: CASSDEGDFPRYEQYF.

The gene calls are TRBV6-5 and TRBJ2-1, with D possibly matching TRBD2 (5 bases). This CDR3 has 16 amino acids. Germline CDR1 MNHEY, CDR2 SVGAGI. Trimming pared 0 bases from V and 9 bases from J, leaving 18 bases between. CDR3 loop: CASSYSRIGVRGEQFF. The DNA of the CDR3 is TGTGCCAGCAGTTACTCGAGGATCGGGGTACGGGGTGAGCAGTTCTTC.

V gene TRBV20-1 combines with J gene TRBJ2-2, with 10 bases fitting TRBD2. The CDR3 length is 15 residues. Losses at the gene ends were 3 bases for V and 8 bases for J; bases not matched to a gene: 9. Germline CDR1 and CDR2: DFQATT and SNEGSKA (reference sequence). The CDR3 DNA reads TGCAGTGCTAGTTCCGGACTAGCGGTAGGAGGGGAGCTGTTTTTT. Its translation is CSASSGLAVGGELFF.

This clonotype was observed at least ten times. The chain carries TRBV29-1 and TRBJ2-5; no clear D gene. CDR1 is SQVTM, CDR2 ANQGSEA, per germline. This CDR3 contains 11 residues. With 7 bases removed from V and 5 bases from J, the gap between germline ends came to 11 bases. The CDR3 region has the DNA TGCAGCGCCCCGCACATGGAGACCCAGTACTTC. It translates to CSAPHMETQYF.

This clonotype was observed a few times. The chain employs TRBV20-1 and TRBJ1-4, with D perhaps TRBD1 (5 bases). The CDR3 runs to 13 residues. Germline lookup yields CDR1 DFQATT and CDR2 SNEGSKA (reference sequence). Between the trimmed V and J ends, which lost 6 bases and 4 bases, there was a span of 12 bases. The DNA for the CDR3 is TGCAGTGCGGAGACAGAATTTAATGAAAAACTGTTTTTT. It encodes CSAETEFNEKLFF.

The chain uses TRBV12-3 or TRBV12-4 and TRBJ1-1; D ambiguous. CDR3 length: 14 residues. V gave up 2 bases and J gave up 5 bases, with 12 bases separating them. The CDR3 spells CASSLHVAGTEAFF. CDR3 sequence (DNA): TGTGCCAGCAGTTTACATGTTGCGGGGACTGAAGCTTTCTTT.

This clonotype has a count of ten or more. The rearrangement joins TRBV12-3 or TRBV12-4 to TRBJ1-5; 8 bases map to TRBD1. V lost 6 bases and J lost 4; bases outside the gene matches: 5. This CDR3 spans 14 amino acids. As DNA, the CDR3 is TGTGCCAGCAGGGGAGGGACAGGAAATCAGCCCCAGCATTTT. Its translation is CASRGGTGNQPQHF.

The chain combines TRBV9 with TRBJ1-2, with a possible D match to TRBD1 (6 bases). The V end lost 4 bases, the J end lost 4 bases, and 26 bases lay between the germline ends. This CDR3 is built from 18 residues. Germline V gene lookup returns CDR1 SGDLS and CDR2 YYNGEE. The CDR3 loop reads CASSPHHLPGAGGYGYTF. CDR3 nucleotide sequence: TGTGCCAGCAGCCCCCACCACCTGCCGGGGGCTGGGGGCTATGGCTACACCTTC.

The chain couples TRBV20-1 to TRBJ2-1, with unresolved D. CDR1 and CDR2 (germline): DFQATT, SNEGSKA (reference sequence). The ends were cut back, 6 bases at V and 9 bases at J, with 12 bases in the middle. The CDR3 totals 11 residues. CDR3 DNA: TGCAGTGCCCCATCCGGCAGTGAGCAGTTCTTC. This gives the protein CSAPSGSEQFF.

In its sample, this clonotype was seen a few times. A much larger clone is a single base away; this may be a read error. In DNA, the CDR3 is TGCTGTGCTAGGCAGCCTAGCGGGAGGGCCGAAGTGCAGTACTTC. Its protein product is CCARQPSGRAEVQYF. V and J are TRBV20-1 and TRBJ2-7, with 12 positions matching TRBD2. Germline V CDR1 and CDR2: DFQATT, SNEGSKA (reference sequence). This CDR3 spans 15 amino acids.

This clonotype was observed many times. This chain connects TRBV29-1 to TRBJ2-5; D is possibly TRBD1 (6 bases). This CDR3 contains 13 residues. Germline V gives CDR1 SQVTM, CDR2 ANQGSEA. V was cut by 6 bases and J by 5 bases, with 16 bases left in between. CDR3 coding DNA: TGCAGCGTCTATCAGGGGTTAAGGGAGACCCAGTACTTC. Its translation is CSVYQGLRETQYF.

This clonotype was observed a handful of times. The genes are TRBV5-1 and TRBJ2-7, with 10 bases aligning to TRBD2. Germline CDR1 reads SGHRS; CDR2 reads YFSETQ. The CDR3 has 15 amino acids. V lost 1 base to trimming and J lost 7 bases; unmatched junction nucleotides: 8. CDR3 sequence reads: CASSLRASGSSEQYF. The CDR3 DNA sequence: TGCGCCAGCAGCTTGAGGGCTAGCGGGAGCAGTGAGCAGTACTTC.

This chain links TRBV20-1 with TRBJ2-7; D tentatively fits TRBD1 or TRBD2 (5 bases each). V lost 4 bases and J 3 bases, leaving 16 bases between the germline ends. The germline V gene has CDR1 DFQATT and CDR2 SNEGSKA (reference sequence). The CDR3 extends over 14 amino acids. In DNA, the CDR3 is TGCAGTGCTAATGGGGCCGGGGTAAACTACGAGCAGTACTTC. Encoded protein: CSANGAGVNYEQYF.